This T cell receptor beta chain was retrieved from a study of T cell responses to AZD1222 COVID-19 vaccine. Study results and caveats: White British ancestry dominated among donors, who included more females, and clonal diversity was possibly underestimated. It was only a handful of AZD1222 recipients who were seropositive at baseline. After two AZD1222 doses, spike-specific TCR breadth and depth rose versus day 0.

This CDR3 region has 15 residues. The germline V gene has CDR1 SNHLY and CDR2 FYNNEI. V shed 5 bases and J 4 bases; nucleotides not matched to a gene: 6. Turning to this clone: Its antigen is undetermined.

Repertoires were generated with immunoSEQ multiplex PCR, while TCRdb's copy carries only in-frame clones and drops some. The sample gives 130,000 to 150,000 clones, 75% to 90% of which show up once; roughly 1.7% is in the top ten. This sequence was found in an adult in good health. The sequencing here drew on peripheral blood, taken on day 0 of AZD1222 vaccination. This chain connects TRBV2 to TRBJ2-3; TRBD2 agrees at 10 bases. For the CDR3, the DNA is TGTGCCAGCAGTCGACCAGCGGGGGGGGCAGATACGCAGTATTTT. Amino acids: CASSRPAGGADTQYF.